A selection of T cell receptor beta chains follows, all from one sample in a study of blood T cell repertoires in COVID-19. Assay: immunoSEQ multiplex PCR; the TCRdb copy retains only in-frame clones and omits some. The sample carries about 160,000 clones, less than 90% recorded once. The material sequenced was peripheral blood. The receptors stem from a woman in her seventies with acute or convalescent COVID-19. Each CDR3 is given with its conserved first and last residue. The D gene is left open where the match is weak. Some rows mark clone size as missing; the rest say once, few, many or name a class of expanded clone.

clone_size j_call v_call d_call cdr3_aa
. TRBJ2-1 TRBV6-1 . CASSETASSYNEQFF
. TRBJ1-2 TRBV19 . CASSIRSKTGNYGYTF
. TRBJ2-3 TRBV10-1 . CASSETYNIRRASRIITDTQYF
. TRBJ1-5 TRBV5-6 . CASSTRQTTSSQHF
. TRBJ1-1 TRBV28 . CASSLLTQRNTEAFF
. TRBJ2-5 TRBV10-3 TRBD2 CAISPGGEETQYF
. TRBJ2-3 TRBV11-2 . CASSLVAVRTDTQYF
. TRBJ1-1 TRBV19 . CASSATGNTEAFF
. TRBJ2-7 TRBV7-8 . CASSLRDWTYEQYF
. TRBJ2-2 TRBV6-6 TRBD2 CASSPRRQRGPNTGELFF
. TRBJ2-5 TRBV4-1 . CASSQGTGVGEETQYF
. TRBJ2-1 TRBV10-1 . CASSELGLPGSYNEQFF
. TRBJ1-3 TRBV4-2 . CASSQAEQGPGNTIYF
. TRBJ2-3 TRBV27 . CASSLLGVDTQYF
. TRBJ2-1 TRBV5-3 TRBD2 CARSSTSGRAAFQNYNEQFF
. TRBJ1-4 TRBV18 TRBD1 CASSRSGTGFNEKLFF
. TRBJ1-6 TRBV7-7 . CASSLVPDSPLHF
. TRBJ1-4 TRBV2 TRBD1 CASRDRVGVEKLFF
. TRBJ2-3 TRBV2 TRBD1 CASRTGQGRTDTQYF
. TRBJ1-1 TRBV28 TRBD1 CASSPTGSVTEAFF
. TRBJ2-3 TRBV29-1 . CSVESRSTDTQYF
. TRBJ2-7 TRBV5-1 . CASKEGAAMGEQYF
once TRBJ2-6 TRBV29-1 . CSVEGTVLFSGANVLTF
. TRBJ1-3 TRBV7-9 TRBD1 CASSATGDTIYF
. TRBJ1-5 TRBV19 . CASSIDRSASSNQPQHF
few TRBJ2-7 TRBV4-3 . CASSSSRRAGQYF
. TRBJ1-5 TRBV28 . CASSLSGRGNQPQHF
. TRBJ2-7 TRBV11-2 . CASSLDPGYYEQYF
. TRBJ1-3 TRBV19 . CASSMSGTPSHGAGNTIYF
. TRBJ1-2 TRBV9 TRBD1 CASSPGQGNYGYTF